This T cell receptor (beta chain) was recovered during a study of T cell repertoires in cytomegalovirus infection. Study-level results: Cumulative public TCR beta family frequency identified CMV carriers with the relevant HLA.

Via MiXCR, TCRdb re-called the reads, giving one row per CDR3 protein. The repertoire holds 80,000 or so distinct CDR3 sequences, with 20% to 30% as singletons. This clonotype was counted many times. Antigen specificity is unknown. This CDR3 is 15 amino acids long. V lost 5 bases to trimming and J lost 4 bases; unmatched junction nucleotides: 5. Per germline, CDR1 SGHTA and CDR2 FQGNSA. This specimen was CD8+ T cells from cultured PBMCs, taken from culture after CMV antigen stimulation. The receptor's source is a human donor in good health (CMV status not recorded). Some clones in this sample may be carry-over from other donors' samples. The V and J genes are TRBV7-2 and TRBJ2-1, with 10 nucleotides matching TRBD2. This chain's CDR3 is CASSVTSGAYNEQFF. The CDR3 nucleotides read TGTGCCAGCAGCGTCACTAGCGGGGCTTACAATGAGCAGTTCTTC.